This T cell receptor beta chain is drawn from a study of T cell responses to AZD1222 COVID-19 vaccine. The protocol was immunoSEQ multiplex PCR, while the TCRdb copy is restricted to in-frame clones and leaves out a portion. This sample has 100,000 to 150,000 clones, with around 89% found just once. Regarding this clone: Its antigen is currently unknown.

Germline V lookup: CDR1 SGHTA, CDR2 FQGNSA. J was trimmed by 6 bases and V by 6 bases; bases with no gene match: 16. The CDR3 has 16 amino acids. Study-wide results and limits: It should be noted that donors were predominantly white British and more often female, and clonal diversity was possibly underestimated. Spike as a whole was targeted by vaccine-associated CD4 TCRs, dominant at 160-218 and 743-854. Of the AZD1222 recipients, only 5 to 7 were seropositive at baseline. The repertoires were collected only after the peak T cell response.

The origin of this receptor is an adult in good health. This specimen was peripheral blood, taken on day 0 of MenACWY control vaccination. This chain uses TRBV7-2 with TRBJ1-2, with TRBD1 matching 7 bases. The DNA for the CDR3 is TGTGCCAGCAGACCCCCTTTAACCGACAGGGAAGATGGCTACACCTTC. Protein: CASRPPLTDREDGYTF.